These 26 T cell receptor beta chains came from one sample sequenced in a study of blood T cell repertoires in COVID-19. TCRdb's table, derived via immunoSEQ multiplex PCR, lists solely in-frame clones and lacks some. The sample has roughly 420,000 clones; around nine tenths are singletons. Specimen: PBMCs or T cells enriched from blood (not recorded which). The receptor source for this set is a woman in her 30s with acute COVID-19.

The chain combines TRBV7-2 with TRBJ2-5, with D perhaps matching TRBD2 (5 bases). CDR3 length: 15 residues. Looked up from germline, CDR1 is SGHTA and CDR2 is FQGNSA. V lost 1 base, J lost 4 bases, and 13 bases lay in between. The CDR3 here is CASSLGFTAGETQYF. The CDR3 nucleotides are TGTGCCAGCAGCTTAGGGTTTACGGCGGGAGAGACCCAGTACTTC.

The CDR3 protein is CSASLGGSYEQYF. Written as DNA, the CDR3 is TGCAGTGCTAGTCTAGGGGGATCCTACGAGCAGTACTTC. This rearrangement joins TRBV20-1 to TRBJ2-7; TRBD1 might be the D (6 bases). This CDR3 spans 13 amino acids. Germline CDR1 and CDR2: DFQATT and SNEGSKA (reference sequence). V gave up 3 bases and J gave up 1 base, with 10 bases separating them.

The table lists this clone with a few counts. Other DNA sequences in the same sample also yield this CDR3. CDR3 in amino acids: CASSPGQGYEQYF. Written as DNA, the CDR3 is TGTGCCAGCAGCCCCGGACAGGGCTACGAGCAGTACTTC. This rearrangement joins TRBV7-6 to TRBJ2-7; 8 bases align to TRBD1. CDR1 is SGHVS, CDR2 FNYEAQ, per germline. V was clipped by 5 bases and J by 3 bases; unmatched bases: 3. This CDR3 comprises 13 residues.

The CDR3 region has the DNA TGTGCCAGCAGCTTAGACAGGGCTTCATATGGCTACACCTTC. Translation: CASSLDRASYGYTF. The V gene is TRBV7-2, the J gene TRBJ1-2; TRBD1 is a possible D gene (6 bases). V lost 1 base and J 5 bases, leaving 11 bases between the germline ends. In germline, CDR1 is SGHTA, CDR2 FQGNSA. The CDR3 is made up of 14 amino acids.

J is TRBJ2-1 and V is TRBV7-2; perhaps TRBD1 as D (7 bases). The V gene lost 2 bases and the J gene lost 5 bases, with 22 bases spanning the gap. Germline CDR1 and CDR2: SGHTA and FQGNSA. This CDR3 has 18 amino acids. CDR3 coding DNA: TGTGCCAGCAGCTTATGGGCGTCAACGCCAGGGGGGCACAATGAGCAGTTCTTC. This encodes CASSLWASTPGGHNEQFF.

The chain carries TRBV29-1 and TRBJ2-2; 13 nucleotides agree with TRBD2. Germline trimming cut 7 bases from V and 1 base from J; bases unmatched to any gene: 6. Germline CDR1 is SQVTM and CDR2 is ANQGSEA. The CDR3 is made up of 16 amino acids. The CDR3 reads CSAEGLAGVNTGELFF. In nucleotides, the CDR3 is TGCAGCGCCGAAGGACTAGCGGGGGTGAACACCGGGGAGCTGTTTTTT.

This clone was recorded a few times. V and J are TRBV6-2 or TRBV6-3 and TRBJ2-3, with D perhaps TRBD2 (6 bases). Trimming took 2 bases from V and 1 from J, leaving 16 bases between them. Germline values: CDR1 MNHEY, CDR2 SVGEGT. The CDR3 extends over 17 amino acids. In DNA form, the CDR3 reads TGTGCCAGCAGTTACGATCGCCCGGGGGTCGGCACAGATACGCAGTATTTT. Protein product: CASSYDRPGVGTDTQYF.

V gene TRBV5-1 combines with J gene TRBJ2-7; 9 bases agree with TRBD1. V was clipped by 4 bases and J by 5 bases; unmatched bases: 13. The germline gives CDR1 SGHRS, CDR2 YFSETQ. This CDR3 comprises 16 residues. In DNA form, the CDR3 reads TGCGCCAGCAGCCCGGAGGGGACAGGGTGGGGGAACGAGCAGTACTTC. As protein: CASSPEGTGWGNEQYF.

CDR3 sequence reads: CASSQLGTEAFF. The CDR3 coding sequence is TGTGCCAGCAGTCAACTTGGCACTGAAGCTTTCTTT. The chain is built from TRBV6-1 and TRBJ1-1, with D unclear. The CDR3 contains 12 residues. Trimming cost V 5 bases and J 4 bases, with 8 bases left between them. Germline V gives CDR1 MNHNS, CDR2 SASEGT.

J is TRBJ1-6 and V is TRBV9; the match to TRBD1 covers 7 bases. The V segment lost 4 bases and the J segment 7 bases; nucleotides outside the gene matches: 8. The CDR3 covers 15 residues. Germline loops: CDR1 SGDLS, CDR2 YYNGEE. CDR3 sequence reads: CASSLSGTANSPLHF. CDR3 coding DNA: TGTGCCAGCAGCCTTTCCGGGACAGCCAATTCACCCCTCCACTTT.

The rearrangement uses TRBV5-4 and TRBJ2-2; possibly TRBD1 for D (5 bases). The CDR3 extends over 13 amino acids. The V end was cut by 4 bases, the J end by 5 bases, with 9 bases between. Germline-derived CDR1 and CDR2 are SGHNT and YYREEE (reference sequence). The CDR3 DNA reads TGTGCCAGCAGCAGCAGGGTTACCGGGGAGCTGTTTTTT. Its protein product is CASSSRVTGELFF.

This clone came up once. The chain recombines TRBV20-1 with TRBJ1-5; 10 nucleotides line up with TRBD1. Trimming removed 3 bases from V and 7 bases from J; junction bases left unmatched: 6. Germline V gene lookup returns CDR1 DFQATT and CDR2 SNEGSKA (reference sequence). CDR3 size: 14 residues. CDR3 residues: CSASRQGAEQPQHF. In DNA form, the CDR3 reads TGCAGTGCTAGTCGACAGGGGGCAGAGCAGCCCCAGCATTTT.

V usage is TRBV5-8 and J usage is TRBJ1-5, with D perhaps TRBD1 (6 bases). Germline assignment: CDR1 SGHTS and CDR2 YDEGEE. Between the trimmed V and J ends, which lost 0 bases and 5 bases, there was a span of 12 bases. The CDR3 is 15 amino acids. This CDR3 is CASSLGGQRDQPQHF. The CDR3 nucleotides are TGTGCCAGCAGCTTGGGGGGACAACGAGATCAGCCCCAGCATTTT.

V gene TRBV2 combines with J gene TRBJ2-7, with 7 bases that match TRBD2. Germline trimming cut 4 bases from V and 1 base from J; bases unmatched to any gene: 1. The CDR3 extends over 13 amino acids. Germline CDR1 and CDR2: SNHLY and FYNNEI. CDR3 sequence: CASSGEGSYEQYF. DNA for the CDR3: TGTGCCAGCAGTGGGGAGGGATCCTACGAGCAGTACTTC.

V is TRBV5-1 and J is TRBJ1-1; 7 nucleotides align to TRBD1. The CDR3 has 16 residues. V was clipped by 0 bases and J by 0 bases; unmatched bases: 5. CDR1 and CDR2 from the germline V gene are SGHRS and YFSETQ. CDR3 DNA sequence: TGCGCCAGCAGCTTGGGACAGGGCCTCATGAACACTGAAGCTTTCTTT. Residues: CASSLGQGLMNTEAFF.

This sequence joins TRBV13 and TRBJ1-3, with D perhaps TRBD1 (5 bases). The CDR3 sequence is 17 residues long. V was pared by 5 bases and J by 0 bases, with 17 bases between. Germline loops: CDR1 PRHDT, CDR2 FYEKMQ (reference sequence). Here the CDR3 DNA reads TGTGCCAGCAGCCCCGACAGTGGTCCTAACTCTGGAAACACCATATATTTT. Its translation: CASSPDSGPNSGNTIYF.

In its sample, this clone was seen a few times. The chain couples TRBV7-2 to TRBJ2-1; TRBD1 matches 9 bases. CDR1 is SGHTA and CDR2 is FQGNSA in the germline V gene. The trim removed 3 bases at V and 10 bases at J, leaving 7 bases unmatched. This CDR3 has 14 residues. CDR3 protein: CASSLLGQGVEQFF. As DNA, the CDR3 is TGTGCCAGCAGCTTGCTGGGACAGGGAGTCGAGCAGTTCTTC.

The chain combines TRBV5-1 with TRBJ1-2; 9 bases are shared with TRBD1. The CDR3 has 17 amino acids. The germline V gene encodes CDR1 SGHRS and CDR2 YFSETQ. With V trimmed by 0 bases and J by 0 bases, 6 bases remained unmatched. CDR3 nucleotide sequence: TGCGCCAGCAGCTTGGCCCCGGGACAGGGACCTAACTATGGCTACACCTTC. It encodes CASSLAPGQGPNYGYTF.

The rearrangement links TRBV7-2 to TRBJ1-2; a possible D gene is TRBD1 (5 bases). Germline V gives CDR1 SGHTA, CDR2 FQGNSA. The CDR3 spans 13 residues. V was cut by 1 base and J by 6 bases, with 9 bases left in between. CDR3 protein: CASSLGRADGYTF. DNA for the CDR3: TGTGCCAGCAGCTTAGGCAGGGCCGATGGCTACACCTTC. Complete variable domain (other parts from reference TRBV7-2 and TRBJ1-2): GAGVSQSPSNKVTEKGKDVELRCDPISGHTALYWYRQSLGQGLEFLIYFQGNSAPDKSGLPSDRFSAERTGGSVSTLTIQRTQQEDSAVYLCASSLGRADGYTFGSGTRLTVV.

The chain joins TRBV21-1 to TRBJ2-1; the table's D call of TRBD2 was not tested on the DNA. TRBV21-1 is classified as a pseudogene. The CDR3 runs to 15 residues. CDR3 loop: CATVTSGGPYNEQFF. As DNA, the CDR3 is TGTGCCACCGTTACTAGCGGGGGGCCCTACAATGAGCAGTTCTTC.

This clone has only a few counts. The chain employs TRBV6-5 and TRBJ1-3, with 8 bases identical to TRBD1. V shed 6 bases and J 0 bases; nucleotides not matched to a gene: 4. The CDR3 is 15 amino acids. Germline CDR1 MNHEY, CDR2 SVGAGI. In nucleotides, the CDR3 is TGTGCCAGCAGCCTGGGGACAGGCTCTGGAAACACCATATATTTT. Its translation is CASSLGTGSGNTIYF.

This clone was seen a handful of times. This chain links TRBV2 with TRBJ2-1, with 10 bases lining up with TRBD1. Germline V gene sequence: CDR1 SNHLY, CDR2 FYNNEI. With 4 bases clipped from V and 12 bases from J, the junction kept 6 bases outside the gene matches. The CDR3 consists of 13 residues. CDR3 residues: CASSGGQGNWQFF. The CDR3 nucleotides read TGTGCCAGCAGTGGGGGACAGGGGAACTGGCAGTTCTTC.

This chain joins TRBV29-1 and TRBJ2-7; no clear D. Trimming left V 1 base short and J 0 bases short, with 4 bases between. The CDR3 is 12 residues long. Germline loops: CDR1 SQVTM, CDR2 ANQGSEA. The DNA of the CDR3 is TGCAGCGTTGAAGGCAGCTCCTACGAGCAGTACTTC. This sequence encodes CSVEGSSYEQYF.

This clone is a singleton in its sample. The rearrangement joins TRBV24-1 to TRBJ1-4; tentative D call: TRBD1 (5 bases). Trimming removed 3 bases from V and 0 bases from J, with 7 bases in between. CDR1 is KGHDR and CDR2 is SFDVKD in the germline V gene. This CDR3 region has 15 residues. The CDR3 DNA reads TGTGCCACCAGTGATCCGACAGCAACTAATGAAAAACTGTTTTTT. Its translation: CATSDPTATNEKLFF.

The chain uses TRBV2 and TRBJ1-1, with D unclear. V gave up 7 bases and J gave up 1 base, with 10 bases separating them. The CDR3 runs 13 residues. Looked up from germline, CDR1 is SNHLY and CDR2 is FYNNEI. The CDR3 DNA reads TGTGCCAGCAAACTAGCAGGGAACACTGAAGCTTTCTTT. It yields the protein CASKLAGNTEAFF. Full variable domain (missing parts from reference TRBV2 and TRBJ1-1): EPEVTQTPSHQVTQMGQEVILRCVPISNHLYFYWYRQILGQKVEFLVSFYNNEISEKSEIFDDQFSVERPDGSNFTLKIRSTKLEDSAMYFCASKLAGNTEAFFGQGTRLTVV.

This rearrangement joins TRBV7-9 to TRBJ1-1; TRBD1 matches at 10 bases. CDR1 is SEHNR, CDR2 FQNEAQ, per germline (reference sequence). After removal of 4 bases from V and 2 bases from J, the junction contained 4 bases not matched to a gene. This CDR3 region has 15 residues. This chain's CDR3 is CASSWETGGNTEAFF. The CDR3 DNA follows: TGTGCCAGCAGCTGGGAGACAGGGGGCAACACTGAAGCTTTCTTT.